This TCR beta chain was documented in a study of blood T cell repertoires in COVID-19. This clone was picked up a small number of times. Germline CDR1 is KGHSH and CDR2 is LQKENI. This CDR3 contains 15 residues. Germline trimming cut 0 bases from V and 7 bases from J; bases unmatched to any gene: 5. Profiling relied on immunoSEQ multiplex PCR, and the TCRdb table lists in-frame clones only, not all of them. The table has some 60,000 clones, around 81% seen once. The source of this sequence is a woman at least 80 years old with active or convalescent COVID-19. Sequences were obtained from peripheral blood. The gene calls are TRBV18 and TRBJ2-2; 7 bases map to TRBD2. The CDR3 loop is CASSPPAGFLGELFF. The CDR3 DNA reads TGTGCCAGCTCACCACCAGCGGGGTTTCTCGGGGAGCTGTTTTTT.